This T cell receptor (beta chain) comes out of a study of identical twins. The sample holds a few counts of this clonotype. CDR3 length equals 15 residues. Between the trimmed V and J ends, which lost 0 bases and 8 bases, there was a span of 14 bases. CDR1 and CDR2 (germline): MGHRA, YSYEKL. Via MiXCR, TCRdb re-called the 5' RACE reads, giving one row per CDR3 protein. Of more than 400,000 distinct CDR3 sequences in the sample, 15% were seen once. Separately, the same data were catalogued under a study of yellow fever vaccine responses in identical twins.

Sequences were obtained from CD4+ T cells sorted from blood. The chain recombines TRBV4-1 with TRBJ2-1; D ambiguous. This sequence originates from a woman younger than 30 in good health. CDR3 amino acids: CASSQDVTRFDEQFF. CDR3 sequence (DNA): TGCGCCAGCAGCCAAGACGTCACTCGTTTCGATGAGCAGTTCTTC.